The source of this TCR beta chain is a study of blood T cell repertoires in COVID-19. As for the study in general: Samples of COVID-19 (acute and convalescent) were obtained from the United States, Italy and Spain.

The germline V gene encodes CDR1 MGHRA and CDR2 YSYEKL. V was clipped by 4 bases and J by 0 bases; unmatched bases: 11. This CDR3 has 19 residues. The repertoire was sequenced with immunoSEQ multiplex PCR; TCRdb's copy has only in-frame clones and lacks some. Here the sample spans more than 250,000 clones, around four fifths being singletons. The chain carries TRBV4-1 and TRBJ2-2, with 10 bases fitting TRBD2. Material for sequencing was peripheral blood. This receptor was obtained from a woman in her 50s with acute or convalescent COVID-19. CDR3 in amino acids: CASSPYPRTSGANTGELFF. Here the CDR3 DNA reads TGCGCCAGCAGCCCCTACCCGAGGACTAGCGGAGCGAACACCGGGGAGCTGTTTTTT.